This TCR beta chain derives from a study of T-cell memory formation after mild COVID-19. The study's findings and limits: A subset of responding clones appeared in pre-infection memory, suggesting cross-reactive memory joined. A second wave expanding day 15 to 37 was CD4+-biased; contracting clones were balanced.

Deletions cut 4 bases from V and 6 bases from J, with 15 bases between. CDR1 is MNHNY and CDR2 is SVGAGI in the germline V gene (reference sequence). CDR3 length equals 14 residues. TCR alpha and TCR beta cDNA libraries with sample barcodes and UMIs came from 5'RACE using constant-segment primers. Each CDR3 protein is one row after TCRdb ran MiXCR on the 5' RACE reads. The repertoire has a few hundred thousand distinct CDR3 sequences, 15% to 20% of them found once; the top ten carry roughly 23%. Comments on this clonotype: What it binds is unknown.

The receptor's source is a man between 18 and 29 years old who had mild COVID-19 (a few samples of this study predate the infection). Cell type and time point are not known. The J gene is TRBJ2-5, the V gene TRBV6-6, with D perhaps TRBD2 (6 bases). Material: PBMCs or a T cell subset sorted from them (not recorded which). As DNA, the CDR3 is TGTGCCAGCAGTTTATCGGGGGAACAAAAGACCCAGTACTTC. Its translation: CASSLSGEQKTQYF.